This is a list of T cell receptor beta chains from one sample in a study of T-cell reconstitution after alpha-beta-depleted transplantation in children. TCRdb passed the PCR reads through MiXCR, listing each CDR3 protein once. This sample has 150,000 to 200,000 distinct CDR3 sequences; over 5.5% occur once, and the top ten carry more than 2.5%. The input for sequencing was PBMCs from the stem cell graft donor, taken from the stem cell graft. Every receptor here comes from a human donor who donated a stem cell graft to a child with Wiskott-Aldrich syndrome. CDR3s include the opening cysteine and the closing phenylalanine or tryptophan. The D gene is left open where the match is weak. Clone sizes are given selectively: once, few, many, or a class where the clone is expanded.

cdr3_length: 12
clone_size: many
v_call: TRBV7-8
j_call: TRBJ2-5
d_call: .
cdr3_nt: TGTGCCAGCAGCTTATGGAGTCCGCCCCAGTACTTC
cdr3_aa: CASSLWSPPQYF

cdr3_length: 15
clone_size: many
v_call: TRBV20-1
j_call: TRBJ1-5
d_call: .
cdr3_nt: TGCAGTGCTAGTAGGCTTTCGGCAGGGTATCAGCCCCAGCATTTT
cdr3_aa: CSASRLSAGYQPQHF

cdr3_length: 15
clone_size: many
v_call: TRBV6-1
j_call: TRBJ2-7
d_call: TRBD1
cdr3_nt: TGTGCCAGCAGCTCCCCGGGACAGGGCGACTACGAGCAGTACTTC
cdr3_aa: CASSSPGQGDYEQYF

cdr3_length: 15
clone_size: many
v_call: TRBV2
j_call: TRBJ1-1
d_call: TRBD1
cdr3_nt: TGTGCCAGCACTAAAGTACGGACAGGGGGCACTGAAGCTTTCTTT
cdr3_aa: CASTKVRTGGTEAFF

cdr3_length: 15
clone_size: .
v_call: TRBV14
j_call: TRBJ1-6
d_call: .
cdr3_nt: TGTGCCAGCAGCCAAGTTGCGGGATATAATTCACCCCTCCACTTT
cdr3_aa: CASSQVAGYNSPLHF

cdr3_length: 18
clone_size: .
v_call: TRBV20-1
j_call: TRBJ1-3
d_call: TRBD1
cdr3_nt: TGCAGTGCTAGACCTTCGACAGGGCGGATGTATTCTGGAAACACCATATATTTT
cdr3_aa: CSARPSTGRMYSGNTIYF

cdr3_length: 14
clone_size: many
v_call: TRBV6-5
j_call: TRBJ1-6
d_call: .
cdr3_nt: TGTGCCAGCAGCCCGGGGCGAGATAATTCACCCCTCCACTTT
cdr3_aa: CASSPGRDNSPLHF

cdr3_length: 15
clone_size: few
v_call: TRBV6-1
j_call: TRBJ2-3
d_call: TRBD2
cdr3_nt: TGTGCCAGCAGTGATGGGCGGGGGAGCACAGATACGCAGTATTTT
cdr3_aa: CASSDGRGSTDTQYF

cdr3_length: 15
clone_size: many
v_call: TRBV24-1
j_call: TRBJ2-2
d_call: TRBD2
cdr3_nt: TGTGCCACCAGTGAATGGGCTAGCGGGGCCGGGGAGCTGTTTTTT
cdr3_aa: CATSEWASGAGELFF

cdr3_length: 17
clone_size: .
v_call: TRBV30
j_call: TRBJ2-6
d_call: TRBD1
cdr3_nt: TGTGCCTGGAGTGTACCGGGACAGGGGGCTGGGGCCAACGTCCTGACTTTC
cdr3_aa: CAWSVPGQGAGANVLTF

cdr3_length: 14
clone_size: few
v_call: TRBV19
j_call: TRBJ1-1
d_call: .
cdr3_nt: TGTGCCAGTAGTATTGGTAGGGAGAACACTGAAGCTTTCTTT
cdr3_aa: CASSIGRENTEAFF

cdr3_length: 15
clone_size: few
v_call: TRBV7-9
j_call: TRBJ2-2
d_call: .
cdr3_nt: TGTGCCAGCAGCTTCAGCTGGAGCGGCACCGGGGAGCTGTTTTTT
cdr3_aa: CASSFSWSGTGELFF

cdr3_length: 12
clone_size: .
v_call: TRBV20-1
j_call: TRBJ2-7
d_call: .
cdr3_nt: TGCAGTGCTAGAGGTCCAGTAGGCGAGCAGTACTTC
cdr3_aa: CSARGPVGEQYF

cdr3_length: 15
clone_size: few
v_call: TRBV5-6
j_call: TRBJ1-2
d_call: TRBD1
cdr3_nt: TGTGCCAGCAGCTCCACGGGACAGGGAGACTATGGCTACACCTTC
cdr3_aa: CASSSTGQGDYGYTF

cdr3_length: 15
clone_size: .
v_call: TRBV20-1
j_call: TRBJ2-3
d_call: TRBD2
cdr3_nt: TGCAGTGCTAGAGTGCTAGCGGGGGGCACAGATACGCAGTATTTT
cdr3_aa: CSARVLAGGTDTQYF

cdr3_length: 12
clone_size: many
v_call: TRBV5-1
j_call: TRBJ1-2
d_call: .
cdr3_nt: TGCGCCAGCAGCCCGGACAACTATGGCTACACCTTC
cdr3_aa: CASSPDNYGYTF

cdr3_length: 15
clone_size: .
v_call: TRBV12-3/TRBV12-4
j_call: TRBJ2-2
d_call: TRBD1
cdr3_nt: TGTGCCAGCAGCCGCGACAGGGGGGGAACCGGGGAGCTGTTTTTT
cdr3_aa: CASSRDRGGTGELFF

cdr3_length: 17
clone_size: many
v_call: TRBV5-1
j_call: TRBJ2-2
d_call: TRBD1
cdr3_nt: TGCGCCAGCAGCCTGAGGACAGGGGGCGACTTGACCGGGGAGCTGTTTTTT
cdr3_aa: CASSLRTGGDLTGELFF

cdr3_length: 16
clone_size: few
v_call: TRBV5-8
j_call: TRBJ1-2
d_call: .
cdr3_nt: TGTGCCAGCAGCTTGGATCCGGGGTCCCTTGGTTATGGCTACACCTTC
cdr3_aa: CASSLDPGSLGYGYTF

cdr3_length: 15
clone_size: many
v_call: TRBV5-6
j_call: TRBJ1-5
d_call: .
cdr3_nt: TGTGCCAGCAGCTTATACGGGTTCAGCAATCAGCCCCAGCATTTT
cdr3_aa: CASSLYGFSNQPQHF

cdr3_length: 14
clone_size: .
v_call: TRBV7-9
j_call: TRBJ2-3
d_call: .
cdr3_nt: TGTGCCAGCACCCCGAAACGAGGCACAGATACGCAGTATTTT
cdr3_aa: CASTPKRGTDTQYF

cdr3_length: 16
clone_size: many
v_call: TRBV6-1
j_call: TRBJ2-5
d_call: .
cdr3_nt: TGTGCCAGCAGCCCTCCCGCGCCACTGGTTGGGGAGACCCAGTACTTC
cdr3_aa: CASSPPAPLVGETQYF